This T cell receptor beta chain was observed in a study of identical twins. TCRdb itself ran the 5' RACE reads through MiXCR, one entry per CDR3 protein. The sample lists about 220,000 distinct CDR3 sequences, 7.5% occurring once. This clonotype was recorded at least ten times. The CDR3 has 13 amino acids. The V and J ends lost 2 bases and 3 bases respectively, with 8 bases between them. Germline V lookup: CDR1 SGHRS, CDR2 YFSETQ. This same sample was also part of a study on yellow fever vaccine responses in identical twins.

The sample taken for sequencing was CD8+ T cells sorted from blood. The TCR was taken from a woman aged 18 to 35 in good health. This rearrangement joins TRBV5-1 to TRBJ2-5; no clear D gene. CDR3 loop: CASSFRQEETQYF. In DNA, the CDR3 is TGCGCCAGCAGCTTCCGACAAGAAGAGACCCAGTACTTC.